This entry lists 4 T cell receptor beta chains sequenced from one sample in a study of T cells in Graves' hyperthyroidism and ophthalmopathy. Using RNA transcripts as the source, TCR beta CDR3 regions were amplified. Initially, a first-round RT-PCR of the TCR CDR3 employed the HTBI primer set. TCRdb reprocessed the multiplex PCR reads with MiXCR, giving one entry per CDR3 protein. The table has some 490,000 distinct CDR3 sequences, around a fifth seen once. Sequencing was performed on blood. All receptors derive from a woman aged 65 to 85 with Graves' ophthalmopathy.

The table lists this clonotype with many counts. The chain carries TRBV5-1 and TRBJ2-1; possibly TRBD1 for D (5 bases). The germline gives CDR1 SGHRS, CDR2 YFSETQ. Between the trimmed V and J ends, which lost 0 bases and 6 bases, there was a span of 13 bases. The CDR3 extends over 15 amino acids. CDR3 in DNA: TGCGCCAGCAGCTTGGCTCAAGGGGTAGTCAATGAGCAGTTCTTC. This gives the protein CASSLAQGVVNEQFF.

The genes are TRBV6-1 and TRBJ2-1; 8 bases match TRBD1. CDR1 and CDR2 (germline): MNHNS, SASEGT. This CDR3 region has 14 residues. The J segment lost 2 bases and the V segment lost 6 bases, leaving 3 bases of the junction unmatched. CDR3 amino acids: CASRGQGPYNEQFF. CDR3 coding DNA: TGTGCCAGCAGAGGACAGGGACCCTACAATGAGCAGTTCTTC.

The table lists this clonotype with a few counts. The V gene is TRBV27, the J gene TRBJ1-1; tentatively, D is TRBD1 (6 bases). CDR3 length: 15 residues. Germline lookup yields CDR1 MNHEY and CDR2 SMNVEV (reference sequence). Trimming removed 1 base from V and 1 base from J, with 10 bases in between. CDR3 DNA: TGTGCCAGCAGTTTATACAGGGACAAGAACACTGAAGCTTTCTTT. Protein: CASSLYRDKNTEAFF.

This clonotype was recorded at least ten times. The chain couples TRBV9 to TRBJ2-6; D may correspond to TRBD1 or TRBD2 (5 bases each). The CDR3 covers 18 residues. Germline assignment: CDR1 SGDLS and CDR2 YYNGEE. V was trimmed by 3 bases and J by 0 bases, leaving 16 bases between them. The chain's CDR3 is CASSGTSRERSGANVLTF. The CDR3 bases are TGTGCCAGCAGCGGGACTTCCAGGGAGCGCTCTGGGGCCAACGTCCTGACTTTC. Variable domain in full (rest from reference TRBV9 and TRBJ2-6): DSGVTQTPKHLITATGQRVTLRCSPRSGDLSVYWYQQSLDQGLQFLIQYYNGEERAKGNILERFSAQQFPDLHSELNLSSLELGDSALYFCASSGTSRERSGANVLTFGAGSRLTVL.